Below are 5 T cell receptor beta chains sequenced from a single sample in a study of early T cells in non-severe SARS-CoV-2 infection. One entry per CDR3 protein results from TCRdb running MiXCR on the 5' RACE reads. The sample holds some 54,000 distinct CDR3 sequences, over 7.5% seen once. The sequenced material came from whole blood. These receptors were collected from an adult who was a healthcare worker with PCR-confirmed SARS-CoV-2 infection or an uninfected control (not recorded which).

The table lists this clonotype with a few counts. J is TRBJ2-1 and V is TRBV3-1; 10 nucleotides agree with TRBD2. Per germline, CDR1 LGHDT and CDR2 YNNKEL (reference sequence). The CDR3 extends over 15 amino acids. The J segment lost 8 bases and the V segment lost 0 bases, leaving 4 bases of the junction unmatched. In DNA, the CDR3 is TGTGCCAGCAGCCAAGATCGCCTAGCGGGAGATGAGCAGTTCTTC. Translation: CASSQDRLAGDEQFF.

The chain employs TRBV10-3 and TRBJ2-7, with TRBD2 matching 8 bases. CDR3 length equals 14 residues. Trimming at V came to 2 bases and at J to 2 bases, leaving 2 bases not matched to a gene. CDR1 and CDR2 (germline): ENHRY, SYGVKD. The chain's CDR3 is CAISETRGAYEQYF. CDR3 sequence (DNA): TGTGCCATCAGTGAGACGCGGGGGGCCTACGAGCAGTACTTC.

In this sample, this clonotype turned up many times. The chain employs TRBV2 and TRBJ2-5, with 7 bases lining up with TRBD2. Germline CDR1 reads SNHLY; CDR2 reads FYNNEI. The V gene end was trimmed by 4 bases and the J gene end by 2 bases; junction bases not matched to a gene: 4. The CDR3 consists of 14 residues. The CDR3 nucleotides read TGTGCCAGCAGTGTGGCGGGAGCTCAAGAGACCCAGTACTTC. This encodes CASSVAGAQETQYF.

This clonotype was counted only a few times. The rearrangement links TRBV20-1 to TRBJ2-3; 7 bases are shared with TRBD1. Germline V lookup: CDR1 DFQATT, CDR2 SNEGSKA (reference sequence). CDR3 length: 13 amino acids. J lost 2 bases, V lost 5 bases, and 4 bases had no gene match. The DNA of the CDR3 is TGCAGTGCTGAGGGACAGACCACAGATACGCAGTATTTT. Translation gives CSAEGQTTDTQYF.

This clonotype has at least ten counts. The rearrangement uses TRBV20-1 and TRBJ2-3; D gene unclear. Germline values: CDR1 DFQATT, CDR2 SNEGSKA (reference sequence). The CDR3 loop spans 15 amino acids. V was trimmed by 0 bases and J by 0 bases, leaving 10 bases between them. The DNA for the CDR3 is TGCAGTGCTAGAGATCCCCTCACTAGCACAGATACGCAGTATTTT. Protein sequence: CSARDPLTSTDTQYF.